This TCR beta chain derives from a study of post-analysis software for immune sequencing data (dated by TCRdb to between 2014 and 2016). Regarding the complete study: The recorded disease courses included relapsing-remitting, secondary progressive and progressive-relapsing multiple sclerosis, and some patients had no subtype annotation. A subset of samples was prepared in parallel using single-end sample barcoding, then pooled and co-amplified after Illumina adapter ligation. The multiple sclerosis patient repertoires were compared with more than 9 previously published healthy control repertoires from donors aged 6 to 25 years. On the study overall, not on this receptor specifically: Patients showed significantly higher frequencies than controls for about 5 TRBV segments, among them TRBV5-6, TRBV5-1 and TRBV20-1. Normalized Chao1 diversity was significantly lower in multiple sclerosis patients than controls, suggesting substantial peripheral T-cell clonal expansion. Direct clustering with F measure showed strong co-clustering of samples prepared in the same batch, prompting a batch-effect correction. The control group was slightly older than the multiple sclerosis patient group.

Of note for this clonotype: It lacks a known antigen. There are no base qualities to consult, and no much larger clone falls within one base.

To demonstrate the VDJtools post-analysis software, TCR beta repertoires were profiled from the peripheral blood of 13 young patients with multiple sclerosis. The multiple sclerosis patients were children and adolescents ranging in age from about 6 to 16 years. The library relied on PCR. Data came from an Illumina HiSeq 2500. To reduce PCR and sequencing biases, unique molecular identifiers were built into the TCR beta cDNA libraries. Some 500,000 cDNA molecules were obtained per 1 to 10 million input T cells, so each molecule approximated one T cell. The patient libraries were prepared and sequenced with the same protocol used for the earlier healthy control dataset. Samples belonging to the same batch were prepared together, multiplexed and sequenced on a shared HiSeq lane. As for the authors' bioinformatics: Raw barcoded reads were processed with MIGEC, and single-read molecular identifier groups were discarded before consensus assembly and CDR3 extraction. Clonotype tables were post-analysed with VDJtools, and diversity was normalized by down-sampling all datasets to the smallest sample size. To correct batch-related cross-sample contamination, repertoire overlap clustering matched CDR3 amino acid sequences but not nucleotide sequences. Starting from the raw public reads, TCRdb applied fastp trimming at Q25, assembled clones with MiXCR and retained in-frame beta chains. One record per CDR3 amino acid sequence lists the most common genes and DNA. The authors' filters were not applied to this entry. The sample contains 750,000 to 900,000 distinct CDR3 sequences, 46% of them found a single time. The top ten constitute 4.9% of the sample.

Sequences MNHNY (CDR1) and SVGAGI (CDR2) are obtained from the germline V gene (reference sequence). Trimming takes 2 bases from V and 8 bases from J, and the germline ends sit 4 bases apart. Its CDR3 holds 11 amino acids, cysteine through phenylalanine. CDR3 DNA only is kept here, 33 bases in frame from base 1. The chain is made from TRBV6-6 and TRBJ2-1; no D gene can be assigned with confidence. This TCR was sampled from a girl aged 5-17 years with multiple sclerosis. Sequenced material: blood. The CDR3 loop reads CASSYRDEQFF. The nucleotide sequence reads as follows: TGTGCCAGCAGTTACCGGGATGAGCAGTTCTTC.